Below, one T cell receptor (beta chain) is given with its context. This record belongs to a study of blood T cell repertoires in COVID-19. Profiling relied on immunoSEQ multiplex PCR, and the TCRdb table lists in-frame clones only, not all of them. The sample contains about 220,000 clones, over 80% of which appear only once. In germline, CDR1 is SGDLS, CDR2 YYNGEE. V was shortened by 4 bases and J by 9 bases, with 14 bases between the two germline ends. The CDR3 spans 14 residues. This chain joins TRBV9 and TRBJ1-6, with D unclear. Sequencing was performed on peripheral blood. The TCR comes from a human donor in a cohort sampled during active COVID-19. The CDR3 reads CASSLRDRGSPLHF. The CDR3, as DNA: TGTGCCAGCAGCTTGCGGGATCGAGGTTCACCCCTCCACTTT.